A single sample gave rise to the 18 T cell receptor beta chains below, sequenced in a study of shared clonotypes between healthy human individuals. Terminally differentiated effector memory CD45RA+ cells were excluded from the naive CD8 cells, which were CD45RO-negative and positively selected for CCR7. Data came from immunoSEQ multiplex PCR; TCRdb stores just in-frame clones and leaves some out. The sample lists more than 2 million clones, 93% seen once, with 1.5% to 2% in the top ten. The sequenced sample was naive CD8+ T cells from PBMCs. The receptors were gathered from a man aged 18 to 35 in good health. Some clones in this sample may be carry-over from other donors' samples.

The chain has TRBV9 and TRBJ2-6, with D maybe TRBD2 (5 bases). The ends were cut back, 0 bases at V and 4 bases at J, with 20 bases in the middle. This CDR3 is 19 amino acids long. Looked up from germline, CDR1 is SGDLS and CDR2 is YYNGEE. The CDR3 loop reads CASSVAPRANTAGANVLTF. In DNA, the CDR3 is TGTGCCAGCAGCGTAGCGCCGCGGGCAAATACGGCCGGGGCCAACGTCCTGACTTTC.

The rearrangement links TRBV2 to TRBJ2-3, with 9 bases matching TRBD1. CDR1 and CDR2 from the germline V gene are SNHLY and FYNNEI. The V and J ends lost 3 bases and 5 bases, in that order; junction bases with no gene match: 9. This CDR3 has 16 residues. The CDR3 region is CASSDLNRGPVDTQYF. The CDR3 nucleotides are TGTGCCAGCAGTGACCTTAACAGGGGGCCTGTAGATACGCAGTATTTT.

On this clone itself: Other nucleotide sequences from this sample produce the same CDR3. The chain recombines TRBV10-3 with TRBJ2-6, with D unclear. Germline V gives CDR1 ENHRY, CDR2 SYGVKD. Trimming took off 2 bases at V and 4 bases at J, with 9 bases between the two ends. This CDR3 comprises 15 residues. The CDR3 DNA is TGTGCCATCAGTGAGGGGTCCTCCGGGGCCAACGTCCTGACTTTC. It yields the protein CAISEGSSGANVLTF.

This chain joins TRBV28 and TRBJ2-3; 7 nucleotides agree with TRBD2. The germline CDR1 and CDR2 sequences are MDHEN and SYDVKM. The CDR3 has 15 residues. V shed 4 bases, J shed 0 bases, and the junction held 4 bases outside the gene matches. The DNA of the CDR3 is TGTGCCAGCAGTTCCCGGCGGGGGAGCACAGATACGCAGTATTTT. It encodes CASSSRRGSTDTQYF.

V and J are TRBV19 and TRBJ1-2; D is possibly TRBD1 (5 bases). CDR1 and CDR2 (germline): LNHDA, SQIVND (reference sequence). The CDR3 extends over 14 amino acids. Trimming took 7 bases from V and 7 from J, leaving 19 bases between them. The CDR3 spells CASTPLVGGCGYTF. The DNA of the CDR3 is TGTGCCAGTACCCCTCTGGTTGGGGGGTGTGGCTACACCTTC.

DNA of the CDR3: TGTGCCAGCAGACTCGTTGGGGCCACTGAAGCTTTCTTT. Encoded protein: CASRLVGATEAFF. This chain connects TRBV5-6 to TRBJ1-1; D is possibly TRBD1 (5 bases). V was shortened by 5 bases and J by 4 bases, with 12 bases between the two germline ends. The CDR3 has 13 residues. CDR1 SGHDT and CDR2 YYEEEE come from the germline V gene.

This chain links TRBV28 with TRBJ2-1; D unclear. This CDR3 comprises 12 residues. In germline, CDR1 is MDHEN, CDR2 SYDVKM. The V end was cut by 5 bases, the J end by 5 bases, with 7 bases between. The DNA for the CDR3 is TGTGCCAGCAGTCTAAACAACAATGAGCAGTTCTTC. Translated, it gives CASSLNNNEQFF.

This chain links TRBV11-2 with TRBJ2-7; D is undetermined. This CDR3 is built from 12 residues. Germline loops: CDR1 SGHAT, CDR2 FQNNGV. V dropped 7 bases and J dropped 0 bases, with 7 bases sitting between them. The CDR3 sequence: CASTPSSYEQYF. The CDR3 nucleotides read TGTGCCAGCACTCCCTCCTCCTACGAGCAGTACTTC.

This rearrangement joins TRBV27 to TRBJ2-3; TRBD2 aligns across 9 bases. This CDR3 is built from 18 residues. Germline V gives CDR1 MNHEY, CDR2 SMNVEV (reference sequence). With V trimmed by 2 bases and J by 0 bases, 9 bases remained unmatched. CDR3 nucleotides: TGTGCCAGCAGTTTAGCGGGAGGGTCCTTCTCTAGCACAGATACGCAGTATTTT. Encoded protein: CASSLAGGSFSSTDTQYF.

The chain employs TRBV6-1 and TRBJ2-1; D could derive from TRBD1 or TRBD2 (5 bases each). The CDR3 is 12 residues long. Between the trimmed V and J ends, which lost 3 bases and 9 bases, there was a span of 9 bases. Looked up from germline, CDR1 is MNHNS and CDR2 is SASEGT. The CDR3 here is CASSDLRGEQFF. The CDR3 DNA follows: TGTGCCAGCAGTGATCTGAGGGGTGAGCAGTTCTTC.

This clone was counted only a few times. This CDR3 is also generated by other DNA sequences in the sample. This chain connects TRBV27 to TRBJ1-5; 10 positions match TRBD1. Germline loops: CDR1 MNHEY, CDR2 SMNVEV (reference sequence). The CDR3 totals 14 residues. Trimming took 5 bases from V and 3 from J; bases not matched to a gene: 1. The CDR3 here is CASSDRGLNQPQHF. The CDR3 bases are TGTGCCAGCAGTGACAGGGGGCTCAATCAGCCCCAGCATTTT.

V and J are TRBV9 and TRBJ2-1, with 10 bases matching TRBD2. CDR3 size: 12 residues. Germline CDR1 is SGDLS and CDR2 is YYNGEE. V trimming: 6 bases; J trimming: 8 bases; junction bases outside the gene matches: 2. CDR3 coding DNA: TGTGCCAGCACCGGACTAGCGGATGAGCAGTTCTTC. The encoded protein is CASTGLADEQFF.

V gene TRBV9 combines with J gene TRBJ2-5; D possibly matches TRBD1 or TRBD2 (5 bases each). V was shortened by 4 bases and J by 0 bases, with 13 bases between the two germline ends. CDR1 and CDR2 from the germline V gene are SGDLS and YYNGEE. The CDR3 is 15 amino acids. CDR3 region: CASSLLGRNQETQYF. The CDR3 DNA reads TGTGCCAGCAGCTTGTTGGGACGGAACCAAGAGACCCAGTACTTC.

This chain connects TRBV10-3 to TRBJ2-7; D is unclear. Trimming took 0 bases from V and 3 from J, leaving 6 bases between them. Germline assignment: CDR1 ENHRY and CDR2 SYGVKD. The CDR3 is 13 amino acids. The CDR3 DNA is TGTGCCATCAGTGAGTCGGAGCTCTACGAGCAGTACTTC. It codes for CAISESELYEQYF.

The chain employs TRBV9 and TRBJ2-1, with TRBD2 matching 8 bases. The CDR3 has 17 residues. Germline values: CDR1 SGDLS, CDR2 YYNGEE. V was clipped by 3 bases and J by 6 bases; unmatched bases: 14. This chain's CDR3 is CASSAISLAGYGNEQFF. Written as DNA, the CDR3 is TGTGCCAGCAGCGCCATTTCTCTAGCGGGTTACGGCAATGAGCAGTTCTTC.

The J gene is TRBJ2-1, the V gene TRBV27; D remains ambiguous. V gave up 6 bases and J gave up 8 bases, with 8 bases separating them. Germline V gene sequence: CDR1 MNHEY, CDR2 SMNVEV (reference sequence). The CDR3 contains 11 residues. The CDR3 spells CASRSLDEQFF. CDR3 coding DNA: TGTGCCAGCAGATCCTTGGATGAGCAGTTCTTC.

The rearrangement uses TRBV15 and TRBJ2-5; no clear D. The CDR3 runs 12 residues. V gave up 0 bases and J gave up 6 bases, with 5 bases separating them. From germline, CDR1 is LNHNV and CDR2 YYDKDF (reference sequence). The DNA of the CDR3 is TGTGCCACCAGCAGAGATTCCCAGACCCAGTACTTC. This translates into CATSRDSQTQYF.

The chain has TRBV28 and TRBJ2-7; no definite D call. The germline gives CDR1 MDHEN, CDR2 SYDVKM. The CDR3 runs to 14 residues. V was cut by 1 base and J by 0 bases, with 7 bases left in between. CDR3 sequence: CASSLFLASYEQYF. CDR3 DNA sequence: TGTGCCAGCAGTTTATTCTTGGCCTCCTACGAGCAGTACTTC.